These T cell receptor beta chains were read from a single sample in a study of T cell responses to AZD1222 COVID-19 vaccine. Produced via immunoSEQ multiplex PCR; TCRdb's table is partial and in-frame only. The sample yields 35,000 to 50,000 clones, 70% to 90% seen once. Specimen: peripheral blood, collected 28 days after the second AZD1222 dose. Receptors were obtained from an adult who received the AZD1222 COVID-19 vaccine. The CDR3 runs from the conserved cysteine through the conserved F or W. Each record gives: J gene, V gene, D gene, clone size, CDR3 DNA, CDR3 protein. D genes are given only for firm matches. The size of a clone is reported for some rows only, either as once, few or many, or as a class for expanded clones.

J gene: TRBJ2-6; V gene: TRBV21-1; D gene: .; clone size: .; CDR3 DNA: TGTGCCAGCAGCCACAAGGGGACAGGGTATCATAAGAGCTCTGGGGCCAACGTCCTGACTTTC; CDR3 protein: CASSHKGTGYHKSSGANVLTF
J gene: TRBJ2-5; V gene: TRBV24-1; D gene: .; clone size: .; CDR3 DNA: TGTGCCACCAGTGATAACGTACTCGGTGCAGAGACCCAGTACTTC; CDR3 protein: CATSDNVLGAETQYF
J gene: TRBJ2-2; V gene: TRBV7-9; D gene: .; clone size: .; CDR3 DNA: TGTGCCAGCAGCTTAGACAGAAACACCGGGGAGCTGTTTTTT; CDR3 protein: CASSLDRNTGELFF
J gene: TRBJ1-5; V gene: TRBV7-9; D gene: .; clone size: .; CDR3 DNA: TGTGCCAGCAGCCCAATTGCGTTCCAGGGTAATCAGCCCCAGCATTTT; CDR3 protein: CASSPIAFQGNQPQHF
J gene: TRBJ2-1; V gene: TRBV12-3/TRBV12-4; D gene: .; clone size: .; CDR3 DNA: TGTGCCAGCAGTTTGGGGTCCGTCAATGAGCAGTTCTTC; CDR3 protein: CASSLGSVNEQFF
J gene: TRBJ2-7; V gene: TRBV4-1; D gene: TRBD2; clone size: .; CDR3 DNA: TGCGCCAGCAGCCAAGAGACTAGCGGCGAGCAGTACTTC; CDR3 protein: CASSQETSGEQYF
J gene: TRBJ1-6; V gene: TRBV19; D gene: TRBD1; clone size: once; CDR3 DNA: TGTGCCAGTAGTATTGAGGGACAGGGGATTTCACCCCTCCACTTT; CDR3 protein: CASSIEGQGISPLHF
J gene: TRBJ1-2; V gene: TRBV19; D gene: TRBD1; clone size: .; CDR3 DNA: TGTGCCAGTAGTCCCGGACAGGGGATTTATGGCTACACCTTC; CDR3 protein: CASSPGQGIYGYTF
J gene: TRBJ2-2; V gene: TRBV24-1; D gene: .; clone size: .; CDR3 DNA: TGTGCCACCAGTGACCCCGGACGGGGTGACACCGGGGAGCTGTTTTTT; CDR3 protein: CATSDPGRGDTGELFF
J gene: TRBJ1-3; V gene: TRBV6-1; D gene: .; clone size: .; CDR3 DNA: TGTGCCAGCAGTGAACGGGGAGGAAACACCATATATTTT; CDR3 protein: CASSERGGNTIYF
J gene: TRBJ1-5; V gene: TRBV9; D gene: .; clone size: .; CDR3 DNA: TGTGCCAGCAGCGTATCCGACAATCAGCCCCAGCATTTT; CDR3 protein: CASSVSDNQPQHF
J gene: TRBJ1-5; V gene: TRBV30; D gene: .; clone size: .; CDR3 DNA: TGTGCCTGGGGGCCATTCAATCAGCCCCAGCATTTT; CDR3 protein: CAWGPFNQPQHF
J gene: TRBJ2-7; V gene: TRBV7-9; D gene: .; clone size: .; CDR3 DNA: TGTGCCAGCAGCCCACGGGACGGGCCGGGGTACGAGCAGTACTTC; CDR3 protein: CASSPRDGPGYEQYF
J gene: TRBJ2-7; V gene: TRBV2; D gene: .; clone size: once; CDR3 DNA: TGTGCCAGCTCGTGGGAGCACTCCTACGAGCAGTACTTC; CDR3 protein: CASSWEHSYEQYF
J gene: TRBJ2-2; V gene: TRBV10-3; D gene: .; clone size: .; CDR3 DNA: TGTGCCATCAACAGGGCGGACACCGGGGAGCTGTTTTTT; CDR3 protein: CAINRADTGELFF
J gene: TRBJ1-4; V gene: TRBV6-6; D gene: TRBD1; clone size: once; CDR3 DNA: TGTGCCAGCAGTGCGGGACAGTATAATGAAAAACTGTTTTTT; CDR3 protein: CASSAGQYNEKLFF
J gene: TRBJ1-2; V gene: TRBV19; D gene: .; clone size: .; CDR3 DNA: TGTGCCAGTAGTCCCCTTGACCGGGGGGGCTACACCTTC; CDR3 protein: CASSPLDRGGYTF
J gene: TRBJ1-6; V gene: TRBV15; D gene: TRBD1; clone size: .; CDR3 DNA: TGTGCCACCAGCAGAGATGGGACAGGGCTTTCAGATTCACCCCTCCACTTT; CDR3 protein: CATSRDGTGLSDSPLHF
J gene: TRBJ2-1; V gene: TRBV6-6; D gene: .; clone size: .; CDR3 DNA: TGTGCCAGCAGCGAGGGACTCCCGAGGAATGAGCAGTTCTTC; CDR3 protein: CASSEGLPRNEQFF
J gene: TRBJ2-7; V gene: TRBV27; D gene: TRBD2; clone size: .; CDR3 DNA: TGTGCCAGGCCCTTCGCGGGGGGGCCCCTTCCCTACGAGCAGTACTTC; CDR3 protein: CARPFAGGPLPYEQYF
J gene: TRBJ2-4; V gene: TRBV19; D gene: .; clone size: .; CDR3 DNA: TGTGCCAGTAGTATAGGGGGGACCCTCAAAAACATTCAGTACTTC; CDR3 protein: CASSIGGTLKNIQYF
J gene: TRBJ1-6; V gene: TRBV14; D gene: TRBD1; clone size: few; CDR3 DNA: TGTGCCAGCAGCCAAGCCGGGACAGGGCTTTCACCCCTCCACTTT; CDR3 protein: CASSQAGTGLSPLHF
J gene: TRBJ1-4; V gene: TRBV7-2; D gene: TRBD1; clone size: few; CDR3 DNA: TGTGCCAGCAGCGATGGGACAGTTCGAGAAAAACTGTTTTTT; CDR3 protein: CASSDGTVREKLFF
J gene: TRBJ2-3; V gene: TRBV5-1; D gene: TRBD2; clone size: few; CDR3 DNA: TGCGCCAGCAGCTTTGTAGCGGGGTTCACAGATACGCAGTATTTT; CDR3 protein: CASSFVAGFTDTQYF
J gene: TRBJ1-1; V gene: TRBV10-3; D gene: .; clone size: .; CDR3 DNA: TGTGCCGTCCAAGTACAGAAGAACACTGAAGCTTTCTTT; CDR3 protein: CAVQVQKNTEAFF
J gene: TRBJ2-7; V gene: TRBV3-1/TRBV3-2; D gene: TRBD1; clone size: few; CDR3 DNA: TGTGCCAGCAGCCAAACCCCCGGGACAGGGTACGAGCAGTACTTC; CDR3 protein: CASSQTPGTGYEQYF
J gene: TRBJ1-2; V gene: TRBV7-3; D gene: .; clone size: .; CDR3 DNA: TGTGCCAGCAGCTCTGACGAGAACTATGGCTACACCTTC; CDR3 protein: CASSSDENYGYTF
J gene: TRBJ1-5; V gene: TRBV28; D gene: TRBD1; clone size: few; CDR3 DNA: TGTGCCAGCAGTACCCCCGCACAGGGGCTCCAGCATTTT; CDR3 protein: CASSTPAQGLQHF
J gene: TRBJ2-7; V gene: TRBV3-1/TRBV3-2; D gene: .; clone size: .; CDR3 DNA: TGTGCCAGCAGCCAAGTTGGAGGCCGAAACGAGCAGTACTTC; CDR3 protein: CASSQVGGRNEQYF
J gene: TRBJ1-2; V gene: TRBV3-1/TRBV3-2; D gene: .; clone size: few; CDR3 DNA: TGTGCCAGCAGCCAAGTCACAGTCTATGGCGGCTACACCTTC; CDR3 protein: CASSQVTVYGGYTF
J gene: TRBJ2-6; V gene: TRBV5-1; D gene: TRBD1; clone size: .; CDR3 DNA: TGCGCCAGCAGCTTGTCTGGGGACAGGAGCTCTGGGGCCAACGTCCTGACTTTC; CDR3 protein: CASSLSGDRSSGANVLTF
J gene: TRBJ2-2; V gene: TRBV3-1/TRBV3-2; D gene: TRBD2; clone size: .; CDR3 DNA: TGTGCCAGCAGCCAAGTTTCTAGCGGGGGGAAAAACACCGGGGAGCTGTTTTTT; CDR3 protein: CASSQVSSGGKNTGELFF
J gene: TRBJ1-1; V gene: TRBV2; D gene: .; clone size: few; CDR3 DNA: TGTGCCAGCAGTGCGACAGGGAACACTGAAGCTTTCTTT; CDR3 protein: CASSATGNTEAFF